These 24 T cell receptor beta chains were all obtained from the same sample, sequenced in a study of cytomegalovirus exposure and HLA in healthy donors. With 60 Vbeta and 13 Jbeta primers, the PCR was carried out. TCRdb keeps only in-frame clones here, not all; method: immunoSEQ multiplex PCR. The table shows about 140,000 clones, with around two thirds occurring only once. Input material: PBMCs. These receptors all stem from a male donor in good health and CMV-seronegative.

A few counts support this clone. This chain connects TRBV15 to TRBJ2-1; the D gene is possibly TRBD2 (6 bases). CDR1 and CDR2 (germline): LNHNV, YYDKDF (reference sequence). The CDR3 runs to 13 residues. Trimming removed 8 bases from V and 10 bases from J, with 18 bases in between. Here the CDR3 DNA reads TGTGCCACCGGGACCGGGACTTTGATGGAGCAGTTCTTC. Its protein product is CATGTGTLMEQFF.

CDR3 bases: TGCGCCAGCAGCTTTACCCGGGACAAGAACACTGAAGCTTTCTTT. Its translation is CASSFTRDKNTEAFF. The chain combines TRBV5-1 with TRBJ1-1; D possibly corresponds to TRBD1 (6 bases). The length of the CDR3 is 15 residues. Trimming took 2 bases from V and 1 from J, leaving 12 bases between them. Germline V gives CDR1 SGHRS, CDR2 YFSETQ. Based on the CDR3 plus reference TRBV5-1 and TRBJ1-1, the full variable domain is KAGVTQTPRYLIKTRGQQVTLSCSPISGHRSVSWYQQTPGQGLQFLFEYFSETQRNKGNFPGRFSGRQFSNSRSEMNVSTLELGDSALYLCASSFTRDKNTEAFFGQGTRLTVV.

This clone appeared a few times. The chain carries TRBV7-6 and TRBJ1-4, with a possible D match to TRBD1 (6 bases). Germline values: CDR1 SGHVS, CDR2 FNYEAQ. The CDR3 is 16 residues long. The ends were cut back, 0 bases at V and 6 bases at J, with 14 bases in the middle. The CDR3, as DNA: TGTGCCAGCAGCTTAGCTGTGTACAGGGAAGATGAAAAACTGTTTTTT. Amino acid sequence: CASSLAVYREDEKLFF.

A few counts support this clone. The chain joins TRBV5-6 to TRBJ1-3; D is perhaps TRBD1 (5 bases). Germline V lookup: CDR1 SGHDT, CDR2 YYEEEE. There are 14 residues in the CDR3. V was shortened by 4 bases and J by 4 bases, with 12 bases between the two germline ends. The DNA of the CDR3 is TGTGCCAGCAGCGGAGCAGGGCGCGGAAACACCATATATTTT. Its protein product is CASSGAGRGNTIYF.

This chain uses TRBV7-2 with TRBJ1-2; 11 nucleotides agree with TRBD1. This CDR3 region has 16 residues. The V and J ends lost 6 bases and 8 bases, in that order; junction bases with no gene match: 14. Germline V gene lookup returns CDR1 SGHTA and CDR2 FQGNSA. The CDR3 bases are TGTGCCAGCAGAACAATACCGGACAGGGGGCGGGAAGGCTACACCTTC. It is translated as CASRTIPDRGREGYTF.

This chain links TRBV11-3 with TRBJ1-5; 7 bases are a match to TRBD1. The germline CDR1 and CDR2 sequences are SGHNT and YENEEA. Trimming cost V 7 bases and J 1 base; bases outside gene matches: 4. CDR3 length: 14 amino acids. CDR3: CASTSTGSNQPQHF. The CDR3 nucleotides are TGTGCCAGCACCTCGACAGGGAGCAATCAGCCCCAGCATTTT. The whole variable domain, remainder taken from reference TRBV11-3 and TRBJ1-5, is EAGVVQSPRYKIIEKKQPVAFWCNPISGHNTLYWYLQNLGQGPELLIRYENEEAVDDSQLPKDRFSAERLKGVDSTLKIQPAELGDSAVYLCASTSTGSNQPQHFGDGTRLSIL.

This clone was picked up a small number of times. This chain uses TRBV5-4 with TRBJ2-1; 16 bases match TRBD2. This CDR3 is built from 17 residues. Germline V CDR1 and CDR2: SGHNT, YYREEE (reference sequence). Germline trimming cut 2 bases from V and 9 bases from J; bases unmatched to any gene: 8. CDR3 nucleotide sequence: TGTGCCAGCAGCTTACCGGGACTAGCGGGGGGGCATCCTGAGCAGTTCTTC. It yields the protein CASSLPGLAGGHPEQFF.

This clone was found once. CDR3 DNA: TGTGCCTGGAGTCCCCTTCACTACGAGCAGTACTTC. Its translation is CAWSPLHYEQYF. The J gene is TRBJ2-5, the V gene TRBV30, with D unclear. The J call could be wrong; TRBJ2-7 is a better fit for the DNA end. Germline V CDR1 and CDR2: GTSNPN, SVGIG (reference sequence). The length of the CDR3 is 12 residues.

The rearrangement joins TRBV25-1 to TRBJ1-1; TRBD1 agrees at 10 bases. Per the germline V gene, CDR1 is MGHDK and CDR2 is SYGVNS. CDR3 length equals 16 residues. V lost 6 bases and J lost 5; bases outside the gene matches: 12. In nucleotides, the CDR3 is TGTGCCAGCAGCCTACCCGCGGGACAGGGGAGGACTGAAGCTTTCTTT. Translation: CASSLPAGQGRTEAFF.

The CDR3 DNA sequence: TGTGCCAGTACCCCTGGGACAGGTTCCAACTATGGCTACACCTTC. It is translated as CASTPGTGSNYGYTF. The chain carries TRBV19 and TRBJ1-2, with TRBD1 matching over 8 bases. CDR3 length equals 15 residues. V shed 7 bases and J 2 bases; nucleotides not matched to a gene: 9. Per the germline V gene, CDR1 is LNHDA and CDR2 is SQIVND (reference sequence).

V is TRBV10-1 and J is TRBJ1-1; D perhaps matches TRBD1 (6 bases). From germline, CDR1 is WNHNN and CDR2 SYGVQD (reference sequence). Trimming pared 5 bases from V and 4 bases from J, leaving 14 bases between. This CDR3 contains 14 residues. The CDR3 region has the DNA TGCGCCAGCAGTCACAGGGATAAGGGCACTGAAGCTTTCTTT. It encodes CASSHRDKGTEAFF.

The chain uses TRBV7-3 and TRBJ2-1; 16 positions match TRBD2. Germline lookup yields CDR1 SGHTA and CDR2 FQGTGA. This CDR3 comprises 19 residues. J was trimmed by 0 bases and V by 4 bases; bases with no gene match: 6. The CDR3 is CASSSLGLAGGSSYNEQFF. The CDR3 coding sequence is TGTGCCAGCAGCTCCCTGGGACTAGCGGGGGGGAGCTCCTACAATGAGCAGTTCTTC.

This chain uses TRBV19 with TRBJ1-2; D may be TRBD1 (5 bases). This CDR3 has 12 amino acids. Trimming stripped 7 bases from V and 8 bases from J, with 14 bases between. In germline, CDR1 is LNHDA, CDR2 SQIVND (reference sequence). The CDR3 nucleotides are TGTGCCAGTACCACCAGGGTAGGCGGCTACACCTTC. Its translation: CASTTRVGGYTF.

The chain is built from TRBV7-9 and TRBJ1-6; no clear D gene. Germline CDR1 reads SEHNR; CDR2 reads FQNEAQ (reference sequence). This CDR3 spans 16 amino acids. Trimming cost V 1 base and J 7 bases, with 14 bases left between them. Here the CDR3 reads CASSLGASGRNSPLHF. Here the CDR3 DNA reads TGTGCCAGCAGCTTAGGAGCCTCCGGCAGGAATTCACCCCTCCACTTT.

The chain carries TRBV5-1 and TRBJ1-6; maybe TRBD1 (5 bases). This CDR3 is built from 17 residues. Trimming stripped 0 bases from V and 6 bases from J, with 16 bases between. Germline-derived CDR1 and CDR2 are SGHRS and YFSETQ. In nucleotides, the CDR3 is TGCGCCAGCAGCTTGGAGCCGGGGGGTCGGAGTAATTCACCCCTCCACTTT. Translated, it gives CASSLEPGGRSNSPLHF.

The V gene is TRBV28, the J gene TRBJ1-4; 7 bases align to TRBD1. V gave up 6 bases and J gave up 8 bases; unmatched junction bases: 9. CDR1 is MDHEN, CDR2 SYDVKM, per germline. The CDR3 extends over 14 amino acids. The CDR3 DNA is TGTGCCAGCAGATTAAACAGGGGAGACGAAAAACTGTTTTTT. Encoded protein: CASRLNRGDEKLFF.

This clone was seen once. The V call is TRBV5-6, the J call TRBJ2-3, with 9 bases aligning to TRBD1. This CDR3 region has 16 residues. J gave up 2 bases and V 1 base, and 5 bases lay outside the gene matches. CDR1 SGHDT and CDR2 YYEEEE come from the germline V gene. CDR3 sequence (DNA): TGTGCCAGCAGCTTGCCGGGACAGGGCCCCACAGATACGCAGTATTTT. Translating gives CASSLPGQGPTDTQYF.

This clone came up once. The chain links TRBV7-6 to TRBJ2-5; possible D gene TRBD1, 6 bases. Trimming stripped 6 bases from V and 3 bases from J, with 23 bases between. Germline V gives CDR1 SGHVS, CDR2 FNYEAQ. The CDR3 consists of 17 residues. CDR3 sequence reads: CASSSEEGGKIEETQYF. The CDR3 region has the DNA TGTGCCAGCAGTTCCGAAGAAGGGGGTAAGATTGAAGAGACCCAGTACTTC.

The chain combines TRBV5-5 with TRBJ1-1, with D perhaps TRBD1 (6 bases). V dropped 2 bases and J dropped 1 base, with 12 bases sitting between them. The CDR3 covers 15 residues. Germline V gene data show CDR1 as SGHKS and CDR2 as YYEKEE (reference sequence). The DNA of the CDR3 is TGTGCCAGCAGCTTTGCGGGGGCCAGGAACACTGAAGCTTTCTTT. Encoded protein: CASSFAGARNTEAFF.

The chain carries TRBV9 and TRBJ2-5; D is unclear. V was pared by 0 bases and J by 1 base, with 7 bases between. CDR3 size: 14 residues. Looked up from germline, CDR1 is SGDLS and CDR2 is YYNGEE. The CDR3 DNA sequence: TGTGCCAGCAGCGTAGATCGCAGCCAAGAGACCCAGTACTTC. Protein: CASSVDRSQETQYF.

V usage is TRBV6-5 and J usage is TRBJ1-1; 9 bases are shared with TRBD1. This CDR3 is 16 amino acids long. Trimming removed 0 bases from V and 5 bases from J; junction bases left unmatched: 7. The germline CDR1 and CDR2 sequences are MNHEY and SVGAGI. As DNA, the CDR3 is TGTGCCAGCAGTTACTCGATCGGGACAGGGACTACTGAAGCTTTCTTT. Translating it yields CASSYSIGTGTTEAFF.

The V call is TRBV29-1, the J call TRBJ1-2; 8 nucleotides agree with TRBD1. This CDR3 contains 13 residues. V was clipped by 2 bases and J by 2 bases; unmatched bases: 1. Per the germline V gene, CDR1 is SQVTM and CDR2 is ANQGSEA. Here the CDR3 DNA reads TGCAGCGTTGAAAGACAGGGGAACTATGGCTACACCTTC. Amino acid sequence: CSVERQGNYGYTF.

CDR3 sequence (DNA): TGCAGCGTCGCTCAGACAGGTGGATCCTATGGCTACACCTTC. Its protein is CSVAQTGGSYGYTF. J is TRBJ1-2 and V is TRBV29-1, with a weak D call TRBD1 (6 bases). The germline V gene encodes CDR1 SQVTM and CDR2 ANQGSEA. The ends were cut back, 6 bases at V and 4 bases at J, with 18 bases in the middle. There are 14 residues in the CDR3.

The CDR3 DNA reads TGTGCCAGCAGCTCCGGACAGAGAAATCAGCCCCAGCATTTT. Protein: CASSSGQRNQPQHF. The genes are TRBV28 and TRBJ1-5; possible D gene TRBD1, 6 bases. Germline CDR1 and CDR2: MDHEN and SYDVKM. The CDR3 covers 14 residues. Trimming left V 6 bases short and J 4 bases short, with 13 bases between.